These 20 T cell receptor beta chains share one sample of origin, sequenced in a study of neurological immune-mediated disorders (dated by TCRdb to 2018 to 2020). Library creation used 5' RACE. These reads were obtained on an Illumina HiSeq 2500. TCRdb reprocessing: public reads trimmed at Q25 with fastp, clones called with MiXCR, in-frame beta chains kept. One record per CDR3 amino acid sequence lists the most common genes and DNA. The sample table records 95,000 to 150,000 distinct CDR3 sequences; roughly 3.2% of these occur just once. The ten largest account for 1% to 1.5% of the sample. Material: PBMCs. The source of these receptors is a woman aged 25 to 39 with multiple sclerosis.

This clonotype was seen ten or more times. The V call is TRBV6-2 or TRBV6-3, the J call TRBJ2-7; TRBD2 might be the D (5 bases). Per the germline V gene, CDR1 is MNHEY and CDR2 is SVGEGT. CDR3 length: 12 amino acids. The ends were cut back, 5 bases at V and 2 bases at J, with 7 bases in the middle. CDR3 DNA: TGTGCCAGCAGTGGGGAGACCTACGAGCAGTACTTC. Its protein product is CASSGETYEQYF.

There are many counts of this clonotype. The J gene is TRBJ2-5, the V gene TRBV20-1; 11 nucleotides line up with TRBD2. The CDR3 totals 12 residues. Unmatched junction bases numbered 2, after V lost 4 bases and J lost 7 bases. Germline CDR1 reads DFQATT; CDR2 reads SNEGSKA (reference sequence). Written as DNA, the CDR3 is TGCAGTGCTATAGCGGGAGGGGGGACCCAGTACTTC. This translates into CSAIAGGGTQYF.

This clonotype was seen ten or more times. The chain links TRBV5-1 to TRBJ1-5; a weak D match, TRBD1 (5 bases). CDR1 is SGHRS, CDR2 YFSETQ, per germline. CDR3 length equals 17 residues. Deletions cut 0 bases from V and 1 base from J, with 14 bases between. CDR3 loop: CASSLAPRAGSNQPQHF. The CDR3 bases are TGCGCCAGCAGCTTGGCCCCTAGGGCAGGGAGCAATCAGCCCCAGCATTTT.

There are many counts of this clonotype. The chain recombines TRBV7-2 with TRBJ1-1; 7 nucleotides match TRBD1. The CDR3 has 15 amino acids. The V gene's germline CDR1 is SGHTA and CDR2 FQGNSA. The trim removed 3 bases at V and 3 bases at J, leaving 7 bases unmatched. CDR3 sequence: CASSFRQGRYTEAFF. DNA for the CDR3: TGTGCCAGCAGCTTCCGACAGGGAAGGTACACTGAAGCTTTCTTT.

This clonotype was observed at least ten times. The V gene is TRBV18, the J gene TRBJ1-5; D not certain. The CDR3 covers 12 residues. CDR1 is KGHSH, CDR2 LQKENI, per germline. V gave up 3 bases and J gave up 8 bases, with 8 bases separating them. CDR3 sequence: CASSPGREPQHF. CDR3 bases: TGTGCCAGCTCACCGGGTCGGGAGCCCCAGCATTTT.

This clonotype appeared many times. The V call is TRBV20-1, the J call TRBJ2-3, with 8 bases that match TRBD1. The CDR3 loop spans 18 amino acids. Looked up from germline, CDR1 is DFQATT and CDR2 is SNEGSKA (reference sequence). The ends lost 1 base at V and 6 bases at J; junction bases unmatched: 18. The CDR3 sequence: CSARGPTAGQGPVDTQYF. CDR3 coding DNA: TGCAGTGCTAGAGGCCCAACAGCTGGACAGGGTCCGGTCGATACGCAGTATTTT.

The V and J genes are TRBV18 and TRBJ1-1; D is unresolved. V was shortened by 3 bases and J by 0 bases, with 17 bases between the two germline ends. Per the germline V gene, CDR1 is KGHSH and CDR2 is LQKENI. CDR3 size: 17 residues. DNA for the CDR3: TGTGCCAGCTCACCGCAGAAGTTCCGGACGGTGAACACTGAAGCTTTCTTT. This gives the protein CASSPQKFRTVNTEAFF.

The table lists this clonotype with many counts. This CDR3 reads CASSLSGGATTGELFF. CDR3 nucleotide sequence: TGTGCCAGCAGCTTAAGCGGGGGGGCTACCACCGGGGAGCTGTTTTTT. The chain links TRBV7-2 to TRBJ2-2; TRBD2 aligns across 10 bases. CDR1 is SGHTA, CDR2 FQGNSA, per germline. Unmatched junction bases numbered 4, after V lost 2 bases and J lost 4 bases. The length of the CDR3 is 16 residues.

The gene calls are TRBV24-1 and TRBJ2-2; D tentatively reads TRBD1 or TRBD2 (6 bases each). CDR1 is KGHDR and CDR2 is SFDVKD in the germline V gene. The CDR3 totals 13 residues. Trimming took 7 bases from V and 7 from J, leaving 12 bases between them. CDR3 in DNA: TGTGCCACCAGGCCGGGGGCGGACGGGGAGCTGTTTTTT. Translating it yields CATRPGADGELFF.

The table lists this clonotype with many counts. The rearrangement uses TRBV9 and TRBJ1-4; D gene unclear. CDR1 SGDLS and CDR2 YYNGEE come from the germline V gene. This CDR3 has 15 amino acids. The V gene lost 3 bases and the J gene lost 5 bases, with 14 bases spanning the gap. DNA of the CDR3: TGTGCCAGCAGCGCTCCGGGATGGCGAAATGAAAAACTGTTTTTT. Translating gives CASSAPGWRNEKLFF.

This clonotype was counted at least ten times. This chain connects TRBV5-6 to TRBJ1-5; D is possibly TRBD1 (5 bases). Per the germline V gene, CDR1 is SGHDT and CDR2 is YYEEEE. Trimming stripped 0 bases from V and 0 bases from J, with 7 bases between. The CDR3 extends over 15 amino acids. CDR3 DNA sequence: TGTGCCAGCAGCTTGGAGACAGATAGCAATCAGCCCCAGCATTTT. This encodes CASSLETDSNQPQHF. The whole variable domain, filled in from reference TRBV5-6 and TRBJ1-5, reads DAGVTQSPTHLIKTRGQQVTLRCSPKSGHDTVSWYQQALGQGPQFIFQYYEEEERQRGNFPDRFSGHQFPNYSSELNVNALLLGDSALYLCASSLETDSNQPQHFGDGTRLSIL.

The rearrangement uses TRBV7-2 and TRBJ2-7; TRBD2 is a possible D gene (5 bases). The CDR3 spans 14 residues. CDR1 is SGHTA, CDR2 FQGNSA, per germline. V lost 5 bases to trimming and J lost 3 bases, with 14 bases between them. CDR3 residues: CASSPHKGGYEQYF. The DNA of the CDR3 is TGTGCCAGCAGCCCTCATAAAGGAGGCTACGAGCAGTACTTC.

CDR3 region: CSARVRAGGPNEQFF. The CDR3 region has the DNA TGCAGTGCTAGAGTTCGAGCGGGAGGGCCGAATGAGCAGTTCTTC. V is TRBV20-1 and J is TRBJ2-1; 10 nucleotides match TRBD2. The CDR3 consists of 15 residues. CDR1 DFQATT and CDR2 SNEGSKA come from the germline V gene (reference sequence). Trimming at V came to 1 base and at J to 7 bases, leaving 7 bases not matched to a gene.

This clonotype was detected ten times or more. The J gene is TRBJ2-7, the V gene TRBV5-1, with 8 bases lining up with TRBD2. CDR3 length equals 15 residues. V trimming: 4 bases; J trimming: 3 bases; junction bases outside the gene matches: 9. CDR1 and CDR2 from the germline V gene are SGHRS and YFSETQ. In nucleotides, the CDR3 is TGCGCCAGCAGCCTCGCCGGGGGGGCAGTCTACGAGCAGTACTTC. Protein product: CASSLAGGAVYEQYF.

As to this clonotype: A much bigger clone sits one base away, suggesting this may be a read error. This rearrangement joins TRBV12-3 or TRBV12-4 to TRBJ1-1; perhaps TRBD1 as D (6 bases). This CDR3 has 14 residues. Deletions cut 5 bases from V and 5 bases from J, with 15 bases between. The CDR3 protein is CASSQRGGETEAFF. In DNA, the CDR3 is TGTGCCAGCAGTCAGAGAGGGGGGGAGACTGAAGCTTTCTTT.

Many counts were recorded for this clonotype. The rearrangement joins TRBV7-6 to TRBJ2-1; possibly TRBD2 for D (5 bases). Trimming cost V 5 bases and J 0 bases, with 11 bases left between them. Germline CDR1 is SGHVS and CDR2 is FNYEAQ. CDR3 size: 15 residues. The CDR3 nucleotides are TGTGCCAGCAGCAGAGCGGTCCTCTCCTACAATGAGCAGTTCTTC. This translates into CASSRAVLSYNEQFF.

This clonotype has at least ten counts. This rearrangement joins TRBV15 to TRBJ2-7; D gene ambiguous. Trimming removed 5 bases from V and 2 bases from J, with 7 bases in between. This CDR3 has 12 amino acids. Germline CDR1 and CDR2: LNHNV and YYDKDF (reference sequence). The CDR3 spells CATSASPYEQYF. CDR3 nucleotide sequence: TGTGCCACCAGCGCTTCACCCTACGAGCAGTACTTC.

The sample holds many counts of this clonotype. This chain links TRBV6-5 with TRBJ1-1; no reliable D call. CDR1 is MNHEY and CDR2 is SVGAGI in the germline V gene. The CDR3 runs to 13 residues. V lost 5 bases and J 11 bases, leaving 18 bases between the germline ends. The CDR3 region has the DNA TGTGCCAGCAGTCCCCGGACGGACGACTTCGCTTTCTTT. Residues: CASSPRTDDFAFF.

This clonotype was observed at least ten times. The V call is TRBV7-8, the J call TRBJ1-3; D not resolved. Trimming removed 2 bases from V and 1 base from J, with 15 bases in between. There are 17 residues in the CDR3. CDR1 SGHVS and CDR2 FQNEAQ come from the germline V gene. The CDR3 reads CASSLSSLGSSGNTIYF. The CDR3 nucleotides are TGTGCCAGCAGCTTAAGTTCGCTGGGCAGTTCTGGAAACACCATATATTTT.

This clonotype was observed many times. The chain recombines TRBV5-1 with TRBJ1-1; 8 bases are a match to TRBD1. The length of the CDR3 is 13 residues. Germline-derived CDR1 and CDR2 are SGHRS and YFSETQ. V dropped 4 bases and J dropped 5; count of bases not matched to a gene: 4. As DNA, the CDR3 is TGCGCCAGCAGCGCAGGGGGCATGACTGAAGCTTTCTTT. The encoded protein is CASSAGGMTEAFF.